This T cell receptor beta chain was documented in a study of immune evolution from preneoplasia to lung adenocarcinoma. The method was immunoSEQ multiplex PCR; TCRdb's version includes in-frame clones alone and lacks a portion of them. The sample carries 3,000 to 4,500 clones, 76% recorded once. In the case of this clone: Its antigen is still unknown. Other DNA sequences in the sample encode the same CDR3.

General study results and limits: Top clone frequencies peaked in normal lung, apparently declining through invasive adenocarcinoma.

The TCR sequence derives from a person aged 60-79 years with lung adenocarcinoma. The sample comprised FFPE minimally invasive lung adenocarcinoma tissue.

In DNA, the CDR3 is TGTGCCAGCAGCCTCCCCCCACCGGGACAGGGAGGCGAGCAGTACTTC. It translates to CASSLPPPGQGGEQYF. This chain joins TRBV13 and TRBJ2-7, with 9 bases matching TRBD1. V was pared by 5 bases and J by 6 bases, with 14 bases of the junction left unmatched. Per germline, CDR1 PRHDT and CDR2 FYEKMQ (reference sequence). This CDR3 comprises 16 residues.